The source of this T cell receptor beta chain is a study of T cell responses to AZD1222 COVID-19 vaccine. Worth noting for this clone: As yet, its antigen is unknown.

Profiled with immunoSEQ multiplex PCR; TCRdb holds only in-frame clones, not every one. Of more than 140,000 clones listed, about 91% are singletons. Study-level findings and limits: With dominance at 160-218 and 743-854, vaccine-associated CD4 TCRs spanned spike. Repertoires were obtained solely post-peak T cell response.

The TCR originated in an adult in good health. The specimen comprised peripheral blood, sampled on day 0 of AZD1222 vaccination.

This CDR3 is CAISESRKGMEGYTF. The CDR3 DNA is TGTGCCATCAGTGAGTCGAGGAAGGGTATGGAGGGCTACACCTTC. The chain couples TRBV10-3 to TRBJ1-2; D not certain. V lost 0 bases, J lost 8 bases, and 16 bases lay in between. This CDR3 is built from 15 residues. Germline V lookup: CDR1 ENHRY, CDR2 SYGVKD.